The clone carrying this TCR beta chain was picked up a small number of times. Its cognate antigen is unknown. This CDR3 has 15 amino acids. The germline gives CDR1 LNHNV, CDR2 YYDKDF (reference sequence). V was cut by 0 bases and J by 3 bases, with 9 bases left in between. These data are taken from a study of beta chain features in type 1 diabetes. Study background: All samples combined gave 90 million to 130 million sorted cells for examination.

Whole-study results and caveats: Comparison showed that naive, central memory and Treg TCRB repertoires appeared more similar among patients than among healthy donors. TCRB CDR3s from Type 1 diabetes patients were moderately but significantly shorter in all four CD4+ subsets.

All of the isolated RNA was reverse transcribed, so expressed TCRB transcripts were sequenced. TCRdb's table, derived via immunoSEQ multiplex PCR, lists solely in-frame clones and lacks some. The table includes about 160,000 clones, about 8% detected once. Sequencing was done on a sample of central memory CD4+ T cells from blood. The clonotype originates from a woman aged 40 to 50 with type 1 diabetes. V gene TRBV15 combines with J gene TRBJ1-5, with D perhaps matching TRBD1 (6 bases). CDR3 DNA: TGTGCCACCAGCAGAGATCACAGGGACAATCAGCCCCAGCATTTT. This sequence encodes CATSRDHRDNQPQHF.